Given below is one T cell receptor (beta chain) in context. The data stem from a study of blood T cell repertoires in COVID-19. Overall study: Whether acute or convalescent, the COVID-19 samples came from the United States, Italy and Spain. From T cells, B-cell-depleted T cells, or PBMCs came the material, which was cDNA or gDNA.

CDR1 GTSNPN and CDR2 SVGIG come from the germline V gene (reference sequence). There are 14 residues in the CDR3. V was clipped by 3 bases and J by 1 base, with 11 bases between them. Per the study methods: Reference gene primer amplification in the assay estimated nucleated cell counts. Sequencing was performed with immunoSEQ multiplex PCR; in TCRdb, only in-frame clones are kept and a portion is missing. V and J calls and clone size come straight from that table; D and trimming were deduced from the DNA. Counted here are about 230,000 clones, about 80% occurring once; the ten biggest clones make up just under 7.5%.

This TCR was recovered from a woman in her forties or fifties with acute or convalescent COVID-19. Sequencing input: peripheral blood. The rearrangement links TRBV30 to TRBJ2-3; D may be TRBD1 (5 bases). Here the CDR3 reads CAWRRQGGTDTQYF. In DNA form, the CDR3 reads TGTGCCTGGAGAAGGCAGGGTGGCACAGATACGCAGTATTTT.